One sample yielded the 25 T cell receptor beta chains listed below, sequenced in a study of cytomegalovirus exposure and HLA in healthy donors. PCR primers comprised 60 Vbeta and 13 Jbeta primers. Data came from immunoSEQ multiplex PCR; TCRdb stores just in-frame clones and leaves some out. The sample lists about 150,000 clones, almost 80% seen once, with about 1.8% in the top ten. Sequencing was performed on PBMCs. These receptor sequences come from a woman in her thirties in good health and CMV-seronegative.

The rearrangement links TRBV15 to TRBJ1-5, with 7 bases identical to TRBD1. CDR1 and CDR2 from the germline V gene are LNHNV and YYDKDF (reference sequence). This CDR3 has 15 amino acids. J gave up 3 bases and V 3 bases, and 5 bases lay outside the gene matches. CDR3: CATSRDRYFNQPQHF. Written as DNA, the CDR3 is TGTGCCACCAGCAGGGACAGGTACTTCAATCAGCCCCAGCATTTT.

This chain links TRBV27 with TRBJ1-1; TRBD1 might be the D (6 bases). The CDR3 covers 13 residues. The germline CDR1 and CDR2 sequences are MNHEY and SMNVEV (reference sequence). Trimming shortened V by 6 bases and J by 5 bases, and 13 bases separated the two germline ends. The CDR3 DNA is TGTGCCAGCAGGTCAGGGAGGGGGACTGAAGCTTTCTTT. It codes for CASRSGRGTEAFF.

V gene TRBV7-7 combines with J gene TRBJ2-2, with D unclear. Trimming stripped 7 bases from V and 6 bases from J, with 15 bases between. This CDR3 is 14 amino acids long. The V gene's germline CDR1 is SSHAT and CDR2 FNYEAQ (reference sequence). The CDR3 protein is CASTSVRLAGELFF. Written as DNA, the CDR3 is TGTGCCAGCACCTCAGTGAGGTTAGCCGGGGAGCTGTTTTTT.

The rearrangement uses TRBV5-1 and TRBJ1-2; TRBD1 might be the D (6 bases). The CDR3 has 13 amino acids. Trimming left V 4 bases short and J 5 bases short, with 12 bases between. Germline V gives CDR1 SGHRS, CDR2 YFSETQ. This CDR3 reads CASSPTGQYGYTF. CDR3 bases: TGCGCCAGCAGCCCAACAGGACAGTATGGCTACACCTTC.

This clone has a single count. J is TRBJ1-1 and V is TRBV9; a weak D match, TRBD1 (6 bases). The germline CDR1 and CDR2 sequences are SGDLS and YYNGEE. The CDR3 length is 14 residues. Trimming pared 0 bases from V and 1 base from J, leaving 7 bases between. CDR3 sequence reads: CASSVEQGNTEAFF. The DNA for the CDR3 is TGTGCCAGCAGCGTAGAACAGGGGAACACTGAAGCTTTCTTT.

V and J are TRBV7-9 and TRBJ1-1; D gene unclear. Trimming pared 5 bases from V and 7 bases from J, leaving 11 bases between. CDR3 length: 12 residues. Germline V gene lookup returns CDR1 SEHNR and CDR2 FQNEAQ (reference sequence). The CDR3 DNA sequence: TGTGCCAGCAGCCAGAGGGCCGATGAAGCTTTCTTT. The encoded protein is CASSQRADEAFF.

CDR3 DNA sequence: TGTGCCAGCAGTTCCCCCCGGAACAGGGTCTACGAGCAGTACTTC. It is translated as CASSSPRNRVYEQYF. The chain carries TRBV6-6 and TRBJ2-7; possibly TRBD1 for D (6 bases). The CDR3 totals 15 residues. V lost 4 bases, J lost 3 bases, and 16 bases lay in between. Germline V lookup: CDR1 MNHNY, CDR2 SVGAGI (reference sequence).

The V gene is TRBV5-1, the J gene TRBJ1-1, with TRBD1 matching 10 bases. With 3 bases clipped from V and 1 base from J, the junction kept 3 bases outside the gene matches. The CDR3 has 15 residues. Per the germline V gene, CDR1 is SGHRS and CDR2 is YFSETQ. CDR3: CASSSRQGANTEAFF. Here the CDR3 DNA reads TGCGCCAGCAGCTCGCGACAGGGGGCGAACACTGAAGCTTTCTTT.

This chain joins TRBV23-1 and TRBJ2-7; possibly TRBD2 for D (5 bases). TRBV23-1 belongs to the ORF category, with a function that is uncertain. The CDR3 runs 16 residues. Between the trimmed V and J ends, which lost 2 bases and 0 bases, there was a span of 14 bases. The DNA of the CDR3 is TGCGCCAGCAGTCAACCAGGTTATGGGAGCTCCTACGAGCAGTACTTC. Residues: CASSQPGYGSSYEQYF.

The chain carries TRBV5-1 and TRBJ2-7, with D perhaps matching TRBD2 (5 bases). Looked up from germline, CDR1 is SGHRS and CDR2 is YFSETQ. Between the trimmed V and J ends, which lost 2 bases and 3 bases, there was a span of 9 bases. This CDR3 is built from 13 residues. This CDR3 reads CASSFEGNYEQYF. CDR3 DNA: TGCGCCAGCAGCTTTGAGGGCAACTACGAGCAGTACTTC.

The V and J genes are TRBV29-1 and TRBJ2-1; 7 nucleotides line up with TRBD1. This CDR3 region has 12 residues. Germline trimming cut 7 bases from V and 9 bases from J; bases unmatched to any gene: 9. The germline CDR1 and CDR2 sequences are SQVTM and ANQGSEA. The CDR3 reads CSDRQGWGEQFF. For the CDR3, the DNA is TGCAGCGACCGACAGGGTTGGGGTGAGCAGTTCTTC.

The chain uses TRBV5-1 and TRBJ2-5, with D maybe TRBD1 (6 bases). CDR3 length: 14 residues. Germline V gene sequence: CDR1 SGHRS, CDR2 YFSETQ. Trimming took off 3 bases at V and 2 bases at J, with 11 bases between the two ends. The CDR3 nucleotides are TGCGCCAGCAGCTCCCAGGGGTTTCAAGAGACCCAGTACTTC. Protein product: CASSSQGFQETQYF.

In nucleotides, the CDR3 is TGTGCCAGCAGTACCGGGACTAGCGGCCAAGAGACCCAGTACTTC. Translated, it gives CASSTGTSGQETQYF. The gene calls are TRBV6-1 and TRBJ2-5; 11 positions agree with TRBD2. CDR1 is MNHNS, CDR2 SASEGT, per germline. The CDR3 has 15 amino acids. J lost 1 base, V lost 5 bases, and 3 bases had no gene match.

The chain couples TRBV6-5 to TRBJ1-2; the D is unclear. The V end was cut by 5 bases, the J end by 7 bases, with 11 bases between. Germline loops: CDR1 MNHEY, CDR2 SVGAGI. This CDR3 has 12 residues. CDR3 amino acids: CASSGTRLGYTF. DNA for the CDR3: TGTGCCAGCAGTGGTACTAGGCTTGGCTACACCTTC.

This clone has a single count. The rearrangement links TRBV21-1 to TRBJ2-1; TRBD2, the table's D call, lacks a check against the DNA. TRBV21-1 is an annotated pseudogene. The CDR3 has 16 amino acids. The CDR3 is CASRTSGAPPYNEQFF. CDR3 nucleotides: TGTGCCAGCAGGACTAGCGGGGCCCCCCCTTACAATGAGCAGTTCTTC.

V is TRBV7-9 and J is TRBJ1-1, with a tentative D call TRBD1 (5 bases). CDR1 and CDR2 (germline): SEHNR, FQNEAQ (reference sequence). The CDR3 is 14 amino acids. Trimming left V 5 bases short and J 3 bases short, with 13 bases between. The CDR3 coding sequence is TGTGCCAGCAGCATCCTCGGACAAGACACTGAAGCTTTCTTT. This encodes CASSILGQDTEAFF. The whole variable domain, filled in from reference TRBV7-9 and TRBJ1-1, reads DTGVSQNPRHKITKRGQNVTFRCDPISEHNRLYWYRQTLGQGPEFLTYFQNEAQLEKSRLLSDRFSAERPKGSFSTLEIQRTEQGDSAMYLCASSILGQDTEAFFGQGTRLTVV.

The V gene is TRBV7-9, the J gene TRBJ1-2; maybe TRBD1 (5 bases). Trimming took off 1 base at V and 2 bases at J, with 8 bases between the two ends. The CDR3 is 14 residues long. Germline V gene data show CDR1 as SEHNR and CDR2 as FQNEAQ (reference sequence). DNA for the CDR3: TGTGCCAGCAGCTTAGTCGGGGGGAACTATGGCTACACCTTC. Protein: CASSLVGGNYGYTF.

The chain joins TRBV14 to TRBJ2-5; the D is unclear. Trimming stripped 2 bases from V and 5 bases from J, with 6 bases between. CDR1 SGHDN and CDR2 FVKESK come from the germline V gene. This CDR3 is built from 12 residues. The CDR3 loop is CASSQFRETQYF. The CDR3 region has the DNA TGTGCCAGCAGCCAATTTCGGGAGACCCAGTACTTC.

The J gene is TRBJ1-2, the V gene TRBV7-2, with D possibly matching TRBD1 (6 bases). V lost 5 bases, J lost 7 bases, and 17 bases lay in between. The CDR3 consists of 14 residues. The germline CDR1 and CDR2 sequences are SGHTA and FQGNSA. The CDR3 here is CASSERQARAGYTF. The DNA of the CDR3 is TGTGCCAGCAGCGAAAGACAGGCCCGCGCTGGCTACACCTTC.

This rearrangement joins TRBV29-1 to TRBJ1-2; tentatively, D is TRBD1 (6 bases). V lost 0 bases and J 8 bases, leaving 19 bases between the germline ends. This CDR3 has 15 residues. CDR1 SQVTM and CDR2 ANQGSEA come from the germline V gene. CDR3 sequence reads: CSVEDPQGIKKGYTF. The CDR3 nucleotides are TGCAGCGTTGAAGACCCACAGGGAATTAAGAAGGGCTACACCTTC.

V is TRBV7-8 and J is TRBJ2-7; 9 bases are a match to TRBD2. Germline V gene data show CDR1 as SGHVS and CDR2 as FQNEAQ. There are 18 residues in the CDR3. The V segment lost 1 base and the J segment 0 bases; nucleotides outside the gene matches: 10. The CDR3 loop is CASSLVGTSGLSSYEQYF. DNA for the CDR3: TGTGCCAGCAGCTTAGTCGGTACTAGCGGGCTTTCCTCCTACGAGCAGTACTTC.

V usage is TRBV2 and J usage is TRBJ2-7; 13 nucleotides agree with TRBD2. V shed 5 bases and J 4 bases; nucleotides not matched to a gene: 2. Germline-derived CDR1 and CDR2 are SNHLY and FYNNEI. The CDR3 is made up of 14 amino acids. The CDR3 loop is CASSWTSGGYEQYF. The CDR3 coding sequence is TGTGCCAGCAGTTGGACTAGCGGGGGTTACGAGCAGTACTTC.

The V and J genes are TRBV12-5 and TRBJ2-5; 9 positions agree with TRBD1. CDR1 is LGHNT, CDR2 FRNRAP, per germline. The V segment lost 6 bases and the J segment 5 bases; nucleotides outside the gene matches: 4. CDR3 length: 13 amino acids. DNA for the CDR3: TGTGCTAGTGGAAGGACAGGGGTCGAGACCCAGTACTTC. This codes for CASGRTGVETQYF.

This clone was counted a few times. The V gene is TRBV6-5, the J gene TRBJ1-2, with 10 bases matching TRBD1. There are 15 residues in the CDR3. Trimming removed 4 bases from V and 2 bases from J; junction bases left unmatched: 4. Germline V gene sequence: CDR1 MNHEY, CDR2 SVGAGI. The CDR3 loop reads CASSSWTGGNYGYTF. The DNA for the CDR3 is TGTGCCAGCAGTTCCTGGACAGGGGGAAACTATGGCTACACCTTC.

The J gene is TRBJ1-2, the V gene TRBV30; the D gene is possibly TRBD1 (5 bases). With 3 bases removed from V and 5 bases from J, the gap between germline ends came to 16 bases. CDR1 and CDR2 from the germline V gene are GTSNPN and SVGIG (reference sequence). This CDR3 spans 14 amino acids. Here the CDR3 reads CAWRGLTRNYGYTF. CDR3 sequence (DNA): TGTGCCTGGAGGGGACTTACCCGAAATTATGGCTACACCTTC.